This T cell receptor beta chain comes out of a study of identical twins. This clonotype turned up a few times. The CDR3 has 14 residues. The V gene lost 1 base and the J gene lost 3 bases, with 13 bases spanning the gap. The germline V gene has CDR1 SQVTM and CDR2 ANQGSEA. MiXCR was run by TCRdb on the 5' RACE reads, yielding one entry per CDR3 protein. The sample has around 510,000 distinct CDR3 sequences; around an eighth are singletons. These data were also reused for a study on yellow fever vaccine responses in identical twins.

The chain uses TRBV29-1 and TRBJ2-7; TRBD1 or TRBD2 may be the D gene (7 bases each). The sequenced material came from CD4+ T cells sorted from blood. This sequence originates from a woman aged 18-29 years in good health. The CDR3 DNA is TGCAGCGTTGAAGGTGGCAGGGGGGGCTACGAGCAGTACTTC. It specifies CSVEGGRGGYEQYF.